These 25 T cell receptor beta chains were all obtained from the same sample, sequenced in a study of shared clonotypes between healthy human individuals. Some clones are missing from TCRdb's copy, which holds only in-frame ones; the method was immunoSEQ multiplex PCR. The sample lists approximately 1.5 million clones, nearly 99% occurring once. Sequencing used naive CD4+ T cells sorted from blood. Subset indicated: CD45RA+ positively selected. The origin of the receptors is a man aged 30 to 45 in good health.

The J gene is TRBJ2-3, the V gene TRBV18; 7 bases map to TRBD1. This CDR3 is 15 amino acids long. V lost 6 bases and J lost 5; bases outside the gene matches: 11. Germline CDR1 reads KGHSH; CDR2 reads LQKENI. In DNA form, the CDR3 reads TGTGCCAGCTCCCTACAGGGGCGCTCGGAAGATACGCAGTATTTT. Its translation is CASSLQGRSEDTQYF.

In the case of this clone: This CDR3 is also generated by other DNA sequences in the sample. The chain couples TRBV7-8 to TRBJ2-2; D call uncertain. The CDR3 runs to 12 residues. Germline V CDR1 and CDR2: SGHVS, FQNEAQ. The germline V and J ends were trimmed by 1 base and 6 bases, with 3 bases remaining between them. CDR3 in amino acids: CASSLVSGELFF. The CDR3 region has the DNA TGTGCCAGCAGCTTAGTCTCCGGGGAGCTGTTTTTT.

The chain recombines TRBV6-1 with TRBJ2-7, with TRBD1 matching 8 bases. The CDR3 has 15 residues. The V and J ends lost 7 bases and 2 bases, in that order; junction bases with no gene match: 10. CDR1 is MNHNS, CDR2 SASEGT, per germline. Here the CDR3 DNA reads TGTGCCAGCAACCGCGGACAGGGAGCGGCCTACGAGCAGTACTTC. Amino acids: CASNRGQGAAYEQYF.

In regard to this clone: This specimen includes other DNA sequences encoding the same CDR3. The V call is TRBV11-3, the J call TRBJ2-2; D might be TRBD1 or TRBD2, each matching 6 bases. Germline CDR1 reads SGHNT; CDR2 reads YENEEA. V dropped 3 bases and J dropped 0 bases, with 8 bases sitting between them. The CDR3 is 15 amino acids. The CDR3 reads CASSLGGANTGELFF. DNA for the CDR3: TGTGCCAGCAGCTTGGGGGGCGCGAACACCGGGGAGCTGTTTTTT.

The rearrangement links TRBV9 to TRBJ1-4; D is perhaps TRBD1 (6 bases). The CDR3 has 14 residues. V lost 4 bases, J lost 7 bases, and 14 bases lay in between. CDR1 SGDLS and CDR2 YYNGEE come from the germline V gene. This CDR3 reads CASSLQGGGEKLFF. CDR3 nucleotides: TGTGCCAGCAGCTTACAGGGAGGGGGTGAAAAACTGTTTTTT.

The rearrangement joins TRBV9 to TRBJ2-1; 11 positions match TRBD2. The length of the CDR3 is 16 residues. The V gene's germline CDR1 is SGDLS and CDR2 YYNGEE. Losses at the gene ends were 6 bases for V and 9 bases for J; bases not matched to a gene: 14. CDR3: CASTSAPGTSGREQFF. The CDR3 DNA sequence: TGTGCCAGCACAAGTGCCCCGGGGACTAGCGGTCGTGAGCAGTTCTTC.

This chain links TRBV27 with TRBJ2-7; 7 bases map to TRBD1. Germline-derived CDR1 and CDR2 are MNHEY and SMNVEV (reference sequence). Losses at the gene ends were 8 bases for V and 0 bases for J; bases not matched to a gene: 7. This CDR3 has 14 residues. The DNA for the CDR3 is TGTGCCAGCTCCGACAGGGCGACCTCCTACGAGCAGTACTTC. Translation gives CASSDRATSYEQYF.

In DNA, the CDR3 is TGTGCCAGCAGCGTTGAAGGGGGCGAGGACATTCAGTACTTC. It translates to CASSVEGGEDIQYF. The rearrangement links TRBV2 to TRBJ2-4; 7 positions agree with TRBD1. Germline assignment: CDR1 SNHLY and CDR2 FYNNEI. CDR3 length equals 14 residues. Trimming at V came to 6 bases and at J to 8 bases, leaving 10 bases not matched to a gene.

The V gene is TRBV2, the J gene TRBJ2-1; D uncertain. The length of the CDR3 is 14 residues. The V gene's germline CDR1 is SNHLY and CDR2 FYNNEI. The V gene lost 6 bases and the J gene lost 8 bases, with 17 bases spanning the gap. CDR3 nucleotide sequence: TGTGCCAGCAGGCCTTCCGGCTGGTGGGATGAGCAGTTCTTC. This encodes CASRPSGWWDEQFF.

The J gene is TRBJ2-1, the V gene TRBV11-3; 7 positions agree with TRBD2. V was pared by 5 bases and J by 1 base, with 5 bases of the junction left unmatched. Germline CDR1 and CDR2: SGHNT and YENEEA. The CDR3 length is 15 residues. The CDR3 here is CASSPRESSYNEQFF. CDR3 in DNA: TGTGCCAGCAGCCCGCGGGAGAGTTCCTACAATGAGCAGTTCTTC.

V usage is TRBV6-5 and J usage is TRBJ2-7; 7 bases agree with TRBD2. The V and J ends lost 0 bases and 4 bases, in that order; junction bases with no gene match: 9. This CDR3 spans 16 amino acids. Germline CDR1 MNHEY, CDR2 SVGAGI. CDR3 sequence reads: CASSYSGRESYYEQYF. CDR3 DNA: TGTGCCAGCAGTTACTCAGGGAGGGAGTCCTATTACGAGCAGTACTTC.

This clone was seen a single time. The chain carries TRBV5-1 and TRBJ2-7; D ambiguous. The CDR3 consists of 16 residues. In germline, CDR1 is SGHRS, CDR2 YFSETQ. The V end lost 0 bases, the J end lost 2 bases, and 15 bases lay between the germline ends. CDR3 in DNA: TGCGCCAGCAGCTTGGAGTCCCAGGTTATTACCTACGAGCAGTACTTC. The encoded protein is CASSLESQVITYEQYF. The full variable domain, with the rest looked up from reference TRBV5-1 and TRBJ2-7, is KAGVTQTPRYLIKTRGQQVTLSCSPISGHRSVSWYQQTPGQGLQFLFEYFSETQRNKGNFPGRFSGRQFSNSRSEMNVSTLELGDSALYLCASSLESQVITYEQYFGPGTRLTVT.

A single count supports this clone. The chain employs TRBV18 and TRBJ1-2; D remains unclear. Germline V gene sequence: CDR1 KGHSH, CDR2 LQKENI. The CDR3 has 13 amino acids. V dropped 0 bases and J dropped 8 bases, with 10 bases sitting between them. The CDR3 DNA reads as TGTGCCAGCTCACCACCCCTGGCGGAGGGCTACACCTTC. Its protein is CASSPPLAEGYTF.

Concerning this clone itself: This same CDR3 is encoded by further DNA sequences in the sample. The chain combines TRBV7-9 with TRBJ2-3; 7 bases are a match to TRBD2. CDR3 length: 16 residues. V shed 1 base and J 0 bases; nucleotides not matched to a gene: 4. Germline CDR1 reads SEHNR; CDR2 reads FQNEAQ (reference sequence). Here the CDR3 reads CASSLGLAASTDTQYF. The CDR3 DNA is TGTGCCAGCAGCTTAGGGCTAGCGGCTAGCACAGATACGCAGTATTTT. Using reference TRBV7-9 and TRBJ2-3 for the parts outside the CDR3, the full variable domain is DTGVSQNPRHKITKRGQNVTFRCDPISEHNRLYWYRQTLGQGPEFLTYFQNEAQLEKSRLLSDRFSAERPKGSFSTLEIQRTEQGDSAMYLCASSLGLAASTDTQYFGPGTRLTVL.

CDR3 residues: CASSGPSTPYNEQFF. The CDR3 DNA reads as TGTGCCAGCAGCGGTCCTAGTACCCCCTACAATGAGCAGTTCTTC. The chain combines TRBV27 with TRBJ2-1; no definite D call. The germline gives CDR1 MNHEY, CDR2 SMNVEV (reference sequence). V lost 6 bases and J 2 bases, leaving 14 bases between the germline ends. CDR3 size: 15 residues.

This clone was observed once. The CDR3 loop is CAWSVRGREQYF. CDR3 nucleotides: TGTGCCTGGAGTGTACGGGGGAGGGAGCAGTACTTC. This chain joins TRBV30 and TRBJ2-7, with a possible D match to TRBD2 (6 bases). The CDR3 is made up of 12 amino acids. Trimming shortened V by 0 bases and J by 7 bases, and 10 bases separated the two germline ends. The germline V gene encodes CDR1 GTSNPN and CDR2 SVGIG (reference sequence).

CDR3 in DNA: TGTGCCAGCAGCTCCAGCCATCCGGGGCAGACTAACTATGGCTACACCTTC. It specifies CASSSSHPGQTNYGYTF. The V and J genes are TRBV11-2 and TRBJ1-2; the D gene is possibly TRBD1 (5 bases). The CDR3 totals 17 residues. CDR1 is SGHAT and CDR2 is FQNNGV in the germline V gene. The V end was cut by 4 bases, the J end by 0 bases, with 18 bases between.

Here the CDR3 reads CASSFGGRARDEQFF. DNA of the CDR3: TGTGCCAGCAGTTTTGGGGGGAGGGCCCGGGATGAGCAGTTCTTC. This rearrangement joins TRBV28 to TRBJ2-1, with TRBD2 identical over 7 bases. Germline assignment: CDR1 MDHEN and CDR2 SYDVKM. The ends lost 3 bases at V and 8 bases at J; junction bases unmatched: 10. The CDR3 consists of 15 residues. The entire variable domain, with the rest obtained from reference TRBV28 and TRBJ2-1, is as follows: DVKVTQSSRYLVKRTGEKVFLECVQDMDHENMFWYRQDPGLGLRLIYFSYDVKMKEKGDIPEGYSVSREKKERFSLILESASTNQTSMYLCASSFGGRARDEQFFGPGTRLTVL.

The V and J genes are TRBV6-4 and TRBJ2-7; 11 nucleotides line up with TRBD1. V dropped 4 bases and J dropped 5; count of bases not matched to a gene: 7. Germline V gene sequence: CDR1 MRHNA, CDR2 SNTAGT. This CDR3 contains 15 residues. The CDR3 DNA sequence: TGTGCCAGCAGTGTGGAGGACAGGGGGCTCGACGAGCAGTACTTC. Protein sequence: CASSVEDRGLDEQYF.

V and J are TRBV6-5 and TRBJ1-5; a weak D match, TRBD1 (6 bases). The germline V gene has CDR1 MNHEY and CDR2 SVGAGI. The CDR3 consists of 14 residues. Trimming removed 5 bases at V and 3 bases at J, with 11 bases between. This chain's CDR3 is CASSTGQYNQPQHF. The CDR3 DNA is TGTGCCAGCAGTACCGGACAGTACAATCAGCCCCAGCATTTT.

V usage is TRBV27 and J usage is TRBJ1-2, with D unclear. The CDR3 runs 15 residues. Germline V gene sequence: CDR1 MNHEY, CDR2 SMNVEV (reference sequence). V was cut by 3 bases and J by 2 bases, with 13 bases left in between. In DNA form, the CDR3 reads TGTGCCAGCAGTTTCTCTCCTACGGTAAACTATGGCTACACCTTC. As protein: CASSFSPTVNYGYTF.

In DNA form, the CDR3 reads TGCGCCAGCAGCAAAGTAAGGACGAGAGGGACTAGCGGGAGATCGGGGGACGAGCAGTACTTC. This codes for CASSKVRTRGTSGRSGDEQYF. The V gene is TRBV5-1, the J gene TRBJ2-7, with 14 bases lining up with TRBD2. After removal of 4 bases from V and 5 bases from J, the junction contained 23 bases not matched to a gene. The CDR3 has 21 amino acids. Germline CDR1 SGHRS, CDR2 YFSETQ. The full variable domain, rest sourced from reference TRBV5-1 and TRBJ2-7, is KAGVTQTPRYLIKTRGQQVTLSCSPISGHRSVSWYQQTPGQGLQFLFEYFSETQRNKGNFPGRFSGRQFSNSRSEMNVSTLELGDSALYLCASSKVRTRGTSGRSGDEQYFGPGTRLTVT.

The chain has TRBV19 and TRBJ1-5, with 10 bases identical to TRBD1. Germline V CDR1 and CDR2: LNHDA, SQIVND (reference sequence). The CDR3 length is 15 residues. The J segment lost 7 bases and the V segment lost 5 bases, leaving 8 bases of the junction unmatched. The CDR3 DNA is TGTGCCAGTAGTGGCGGGACAGGGGATCGGCAGCCCCAGCATTTT. This translates into CASSGGTGDRQPQHF.

This chain connects TRBV5-5 to TRBJ1-1; D is ambiguous. Trimming took off 4 bases at V and 0 bases at J, with 13 bases between the two ends. The CDR3 consists of 15 residues. Germline assignment: CDR1 SGHKS and CDR2 YYEKEE (reference sequence). DNA for the CDR3: TGTGCCAGCAGCCAATGGAGCAGTCTGAACACTGAAGCTTTCTTT. The encoded protein is CASSQWSSLNTEAFF.

J is TRBJ1-2 and V is TRBV28; no clear D gene. There are 12 residues in the CDR3. Germline CDR1 and CDR2: MDHEN and SYDVKM. The V end lost 6 bases, the J end lost 5 bases, and 10 bases lay between the germline ends. CDR3 DNA sequence: TGTGCCAGCAGAACAGACGGTTATGGCTACACCTTC. It translates to CASRTDGYGYTF.